The T cell receptor beta chain under discussion was sequenced for a study of blood T cells in healthy people across ages. Using a J-beta primer mix together with a sample-barcoded 5' primer, a second PCR was run for about 7 to 12 cycles. TCRdb reprocessed the 5' RACE reads with MiXCR, giving one entry per CDR3 protein. The repertoire includes about 1,800,000 distinct CDR3 sequences, approximately 30% of them detected once, and 7% to 9% sits in the top ten. Concerning this clonotype itself: One end of the junction does not line up with germline, which may come from a read error.

CDR1 is SGHRS, CDR2 YFSETQ, per germline. The CDR3 is made up of 16 amino acids. The receptor was derived from a young woman in good health. The sequenced material came from blood. The chain is built from TRBV5-1 and TRBJ2-5; D tentatively reads TRBD1 or TRBD2 (6 bases each). In nucleotides, the CDR3 is TGCGCCAGCAGCCTGGGGAAAGCGGAAAGGGGGGAGACCCGGTACTTC. This codes for CASSLGKAERGETRYF.